Each of the 15 T cell receptor beta chains below was sequenced from the same sample in a study of T cell responses to AZD1222 COVID-19 vaccine. Sequencing was performed with immunoSEQ multiplex PCR; in TCRdb, only in-frame clones are kept and a portion is missing. The sample has about 140,000 clones, approximately 90% seen once. The sample here was peripheral blood, taken on day 0 of AZD1222 vaccination. Receptor source: an adult in good health.

The J gene is TRBJ2-3, the V gene TRBV7-3, with D tentatively TRBD2 (6 bases). The germline CDR1 and CDR2 sequences are SGHTA and FQGTGA. The CDR3 totals 13 residues. Trimming removed 5 bases from V and 11 bases from J, with 17 bases in between. CDR3 DNA: TGTGCCAGCAGCCCTCGGGACTCATGGGAGCAGTATTTT. As protein: CASSPRDSWEQYF.

The chain has TRBV30 and TRBJ2-3, with D hard to call. The V gene's germline CDR1 is GTSNPN and CDR2 SVGIG (reference sequence). The CDR3 length is 15 residues. V was shortened by 4 bases and J by 1 base, with 15 bases between the two germline ends. DNA of the CDR3: TGTGCCTGGACCACGAGGAAGAAGGGCACAGATACGCAGTATTTT. This gives the protein CAWTTRKKGTDTQYF.

The gene calls are TRBV19 and TRBJ1-1; TRBD1 is a possible D gene (5 bases). The germline CDR1 and CDR2 sequences are LNHDA and SQIVND (reference sequence). The CDR3 totals 15 residues. V lost 7 bases and J lost 0, with 15 bases in between. The CDR3 protein is CASKTGPRMNTEAFF. In DNA form, the CDR3 reads TGTGCCAGTAAAACAGGACCACGGATGAACACTGAAGCTTTCTTT.

This rearrangement joins TRBV5-6 to TRBJ1-2; the D is unclear. This CDR3 has 14 amino acids. V was pared by 1 base and J by 4 bases, with 11 bases between. Germline CDR1 SGHDT, CDR2 YYEEEE. CDR3 in amino acids: CASSLLWGGYGYTF. In nucleotides, the CDR3 is TGTGCCAGCAGCTTGTTGTGGGGTGGCTATGGCTACACCTTC.

The chain carries TRBV27 and TRBJ1-1, with D unclear. Germline values: CDR1 MNHEY, CDR2 SMNVEV (reference sequence). Trimming shortened V by 2 bases and J by 10 bases, and 17 bases separated the two germline ends. CDR3 size: 14 residues. The CDR3 nucleotides are TGTGCCAGCAGTTTAAGTGCGAGGATGGATATAGCTTTCTTT. This codes for CASSLSARMDIAFF.

The gene calls are TRBV10-3 and TRBJ2-6, with D possibly TRBD2 on 6 matching bases. The germline gives CDR1 ENHRY, CDR2 SYGVKD. The V and J ends lost 4 bases and 2 bases respectively, with 6 bases between them. This CDR3 is 14 amino acids long. The CDR3 bases are TGTGCCATCAGTGCGGGGGCTGGGGCCAACGTCCTGACTTTC. As protein: CAISAGAGANVLTF.

The V and J genes are TRBV7-6 and TRBJ1-6; 11 bases match TRBD1. Germline assignment: CDR1 SGHVS and CDR2 FNYEAQ. The CDR3 runs 17 residues. Trimming took 1 base from V and 10 from J; bases not matched to a gene: 9. In DNA form, the CDR3 reads TGTGCCAGCAGCTTAGATTCCGGACAGGGGGCAAAATCACCCCTCCACTTT. Translating gives CASSLDSGQGAKSPLHF. The complete variable domain, with remaining parts taken from reference TRBV7-6 and TRBJ1-6, reads GAGVSQSPRYKVTKRGQDVALRCDPISGHVSLYWYRQALGQGPEFLTYFNYEAQQDKSGLPNDRFSAERPEGSISTLTIQRTEQRDSAMYRCASSLDSGQGAKSPLHFGNGTRLTVT.

This sequence joins TRBV27 and TRBJ1-5; the D is unclear. The CDR3 is made up of 15 amino acids. Trimming stripped 3 bases from V and 2 bases from J, with 11 bases between. Germline V lookup: CDR1 MNHEY, CDR2 SMNVEV (reference sequence). CDR3 nucleotides: TGTGCCAGCAGTTTTTGGGGTTTAGGCAATCAGCCCCAGCATTTT. It translates to CASSFWGLGNQPQHF.

This clone appeared once. This chain connects TRBV29-1 to TRBJ1-1; D not resolved. CDR3 length equals 12 residues. Trimming took off 7 bases at V and 1 base at J, with 10 bases between the two ends. Germline V gene sequence: CDR1 SQVTM, CDR2 ANQGSEA. CDR3 loop: CSGRPQNTEAFF. The DNA for the CDR3 is TGCAGCGGAAGGCCTCAGAACACTGAAGCTTTCTTT.

The V call is TRBV4-2, the J call TRBJ1-1; D possibly corresponds to TRBD1 (5 bases). CDR1 and CDR2 from the germline V gene are LGHNA and YNFKEQ. Trimming shortened V by 3 bases and J by 7 bases, and 15 bases separated the two germline ends. CDR3 length: 14 amino acids. DNA of the CDR3: TGTGCCAGCAGCCACCGCAGGGAAGGGAATGAAGCTTTCTTT. Its translation: CASSHRREGNEAFF.

This rearrangement joins TRBV7-9 to TRBJ2-7; D may be TRBD1 (6 bases). V lost 3 bases and J lost 3, with 21 bases in between. This CDR3 has 17 amino acids. Germline values: CDR1 SEHNR, CDR2 FQNEAQ (reference sequence). The CDR3 nucleotides are TGTGCCAGCAGCTTGGGTCTCCGGACAGTGCACCTCTACGAGCAGTACTTC. Translation: CASSLGLRTVHLYEQYF.

This chain uses TRBV4-1 with TRBJ2-1; D uncertain. The germline V gene encodes CDR1 MGHRA and CDR2 YSYEKL. The CDR3 contains 17 residues. Trimming removed 1 base at V and 8 bases at J, with 21 bases between. CDR3 region: CASSQVGASAPWDEQFF. CDR3 nucleotides: TGCGCCAGCAGCCAAGTGGGTGCGAGCGCCCCTTGGGATGAGCAGTTCTTC.

Note on this clone: This CDR3 is also generated by other DNA sequences in the sample. The chain carries TRBV6-6 and TRBJ2-6; D is unresolved. The CDR3 contains 15 residues. Germline lookup yields CDR1 MNHNY and CDR2 SVGAGI (reference sequence). V was shortened by 0 bases and J by 0 bases, with 3 bases between the two germline ends. CDR3 DNA sequence: TGTGCCAGCAGTTACTCAGGCTCTGGGGCCAACGTCCTGACTTTC. Translating it yields CASSYSGSGANVLTF.

This chain links TRBV4-1 with TRBJ2-7; 11 nucleotides match TRBD2. With V trimmed by 0 bases and J by 4 bases, 8 bases remained unmatched. CDR3 length: 17 amino acids. Germline V gives CDR1 MGHRA, CDR2 YSYEKL. The CDR3 coding sequence is TGCGCCAGCAGCCAAGAATTTAGCGGGAGGGCTGGGTACGAGCAGTACTTC. It yields the protein CASSQEFSGRAGYEQYF.

The chain combines TRBV7-8 with TRBJ2-3; D is unresolved. Germline V CDR1 and CDR2: SGHVS, FQNEAQ. Trimming removed 3 bases from V and 6 bases from J, with 7 bases in between. This CDR3 has 12 residues. The CDR3 DNA is TGTGCCAGCAGCTTCGGTCGGGATACGCAGTATTTT. Translating gives CASSFGRDTQYF.